The rows below give T cell receptor beta chains drawn from one sample of a study of T cell responses to AZD1222 COVID-19 vaccine. Here immunoSEQ multiplex PCR was the method, and the copy in TCRdb shows in-frame clones only, minus some. The data show some 190,000 clones, with 70% to 90% seen just once and about 8% held by the top ten. The sample was peripheral blood, taken on day 0 of AZD1222 vaccination. The receptors here all came from an adult in good health. Both conserved end residues are part of each CDR3. D genes are given only for firm matches. Clone size appears in some rows only: once, few, many, or a class for an expanded clone.

12,TRBV5-1,TRBJ1-2,NA,NA,CASTSNGGRYTF,TGCGCCAGTACCTCGAATGGGGGCCGCTACACCTTC
14,TRBV14,TRBJ1-2,NA,NA,CASSQAGDLVGYTF,TGTGCCAGCAGCCAAGCCGGGGACCTAGTTGGCTACACCTTC
16,TRBV4-2,TRBJ1-6,TRBD1,NA,CASSQARTGFRSPLHF,TGTGCCAGCAGCCAAGCCAGGACAGGGTTTCGTTCACCCCTCCACTTT
13,TRBV28,TRBJ1-1,NA,NA,CASSYMPHTEAFF,TGTGCCAGCAGTTATATGCCCCACACTGAAGCTTTCTTT
15,TRBV7-6,TRBJ2-2,NA,NA,CASSLVPDRAGELFF,TGTGCCAGCAGCTTAGTTCCGGACCGGGCGGGGGAGCTGTTTTTT
15,TRBV5-1,TRBJ1-2,TRBD1,NA,CASSPIGTGGRGYTF,TGCGCCAGCAGCCCTATCGGGACAGGGGGCAGAGGCTACACCTTC
15,TRBV3-1/TRBV3-2,TRBJ2-1,NA,NA,CASSLPARVGNEQFF,TGTGCCAGCAGCCTTCCGGCTAGAGTAGGAAATGAGCAGTTCTTC
11,TRBV29-1,TRBJ2-7,NA,NA,CSVGQVQEQYF,TGCAGCGTTGGTCAGGTTCAGGAGCAGTACTTC
16,TRBV11-2,TRBJ2-5,TRBD1,NA,CASSLGETGAGETQYF,TGTGCCAGCAGCTTAGGAGAGACAGGGGCGGGGGAGACCCAGTACTTC
19,TRBV19,TRBJ2-1,TRBD2,NA,CASSSSGLAGGHSYNEQFF,TGTGCCAGTAGTTCAAGTGGACTAGCGGGGGGCCACTCCTACAATGAGCAGTTCTTC
18,TRBV24-1,TRBJ1-5,NA,NA,CATSDKGGKWPSNQPQHF,TGTGCCACCAGTGATAAGGGCGGTAAATGGCCAAGCAATCAGCCCCAGCATTTT
11,TRBV7-9,TRBJ1-3,NA,NA,CASSLGNTIYF,TGTGCCAGCAGCTTAGGAAACACCATATATTTT
14,TRBV5-1,TRBJ2-3,NA,NA,CASSLDRAEDTQYF,TGCGCCAGCAGCTTGGACAGGGCCGAAGATACGCAGTATTTT
11,TRBV11-1,TRBJ2-7,NA,NA,CASSKAYEQYF,TGTGCCAGTTCCAAGGCCTACGAGCAGTACTTC
12,TRBV5-5,TRBJ1-4,NA,NA,CASSLSAEKLFF,TGTGCCAGCAGCTTGTCAGCTGAAAAACTGTTTTTT
13,TRBV6-5,TRBJ1-2,NA,NA,CASSRTSGPGYTF,TGTGCCAGCAGTCGCACTTCAGGGCCCGGCTACACCTTC
13,TRBV19,TRBJ2-1,NA,NA,CASSMGRSYEQFF,TGTGCCAGTAGTATGGGACGTTCTTATGAGCAGTTCTTC
14,TRBV9,TRBJ1-5,NA,NA,CASSAGPSNQPQHF,TGTGCCAGCAGCGCCGGGCCGAGCAATCAGCCCCAGCATTTT
15,TRBV9,TRBJ1-2,NA,NA,CASSGPRAEDYGYTF,TGTGCCAGCAGCGGCCCCCGGGCGGAGGACTATGGCTACACCTTC
15,TRBV14,TRBJ1-1,NA,once,CASSQGLTVNTEAFF,TGTGCCAGCAGCCAGGGATTGACAGTGAACACTGAAGCTTTCTTT
12,TRBV27,TRBJ2-3,NA,NA,CASSFLSDTQYF,TGTGCCAGCAGTTTCCTCTCAGATACGCAGTATTTT
15,TRBV7-6,TRBJ1-5,NA,NA,CASSLVAGSNQPQHF,TGTGCCAGCAGCTTAGTAGCGGGTAGCAATCAGCCCCAGCATTTT
15,TRBV7-2,TRBJ2-7,TRBD2,NA,CASSLSGGDSYEQYF,TGTGCCAGCAGCTTAAGCGGGGGCGATTCCTACGAGCAGTACTTC
14,TRBV5-4,TRBJ2-5,NA,NA,CASSLERGGETQYF,TGTGCCAGCAGCTTGGAGAGGGGCGGAGAGACCCAGTACTTC
16,TRBV30,TRBJ2-1,NA,NA,CAWSVRSPRRGNEQFF,TGTGCCTGGAGTGTACGGTCTCCCCGGAGGGGCAATGAGCAGTTCTTC
14,TRBV11-2,TRBJ2-5,NA,NA,CASSPRTSKETQYF,TGTGCCAGCAGCCCGCGGACGTCAAAGGAGACCCAGTACTTC
14,TRBV7-3,TRBJ1-6,NA,NA,CASRRDSRNSPLHF,TGTGCCAGCAGGCGCGACAGTAGAAATTCACCCCTCCACTTT
17,TRBV29-1,TRBJ2-1,NA,once,CSVVGATFASSYNEQFF,TGCAGCGTCGTGGGGGCGACATTTGCGAGCTCCTACAATGAGCAGTTCTTC
15,TRBV5-1,TRBJ1-6,TRBD1,NA,CASSLFDRGNSPLHF,TGCGCCAGCAGCTTATTCGACAGGGGTAATTCACCCCTCCACTTT
15,TRBV7-2,TRBJ2-2,NA,NA,CASNPSGANTGELFF,TGTGCCAGCAACCCCTCGGGGGCGAACACCGGGGAGCTGTTTTTT
15,TRBV2,TRBJ2-7,TRBD1,NA,CASTPRTGVFNEQYF,TGTGCCAGCACGCCGAGGACAGGGGTCTTCAACGAGCAGTACTTC
13,TRBV19,TRBJ1-2,TRBD1,NA,CASSSGTDYGYTF,TGTGCCAGTAGTAGCGGGACAGACTATGGCTACACCTTC
15,TRBV5-1,TRBJ1-2,NA,NA,CASSFTLTENYGYTF,TGCGCCAGCAGTTTTACTCTGACAGAGAACTATGGCTACACCTTC
14,TRBV4-3,TRBJ2-2,NA,NA,CASSLSPYTGELFF,TGCGCCAGCAGCCTTTCCCCTTACACCGGGGAGCTGTTTTTT
18,TRBV9,TRBJ2-3,TRBD2,NA,CASSVAPTSGGHTDTQYF,TGTGCCAGCAGCGTAGCTCCAACTAGCGGGGGGCACACAGATACGCAGTATTTT
15,TRBV30,TRBJ1-3,NA,NA,CAWSVPEFSGNTIYF,TGTGCCTGGAGTGTACCGGAGTTTTCTGGAAACACCATATATTTT
13,TRBV2,TRBJ2-7,TRBD2,once,CASRGLATYEQYF,TGTGCCAGCCGGGGACTAGCGACCTACGAGCAGTACTTC
14,TRBV7-2,TRBJ1-5,NA,NA,CASSSRTGYQPQHF,TGTGCCAGCAGCTCTCGGACGGGGTATCAGCCCCAGCATTTT
14,TRBV18,TRBJ1-5,NA,NA,CASSPPGGDQPQHF,TGTGCCAGCTCACCACCGGGGGGAGATCAGCCCCAGCATTTT
15,TRBV9,TRBJ2-7,NA,NA,CASSVGQTPLYEQYF,TGTGCCAGCAGCGTAGGACAGACCCCCCTCTACGAGCAGTACTTC
13,TRBV7-3,TRBJ2-2,NA,NA,CASSSTGAGELFF,TGTGCCAGCAGCTCAACCGGGGCCGGGGAGCTGTTTTTT
16,TRBV6-4,TRBJ2-1,TRBD2,NA,CASSDNGLAGGHEQFF,TGTGCCAGCAGTGATAACGGACTAGCGGGGGGGCATGAGCAGTTCTTC